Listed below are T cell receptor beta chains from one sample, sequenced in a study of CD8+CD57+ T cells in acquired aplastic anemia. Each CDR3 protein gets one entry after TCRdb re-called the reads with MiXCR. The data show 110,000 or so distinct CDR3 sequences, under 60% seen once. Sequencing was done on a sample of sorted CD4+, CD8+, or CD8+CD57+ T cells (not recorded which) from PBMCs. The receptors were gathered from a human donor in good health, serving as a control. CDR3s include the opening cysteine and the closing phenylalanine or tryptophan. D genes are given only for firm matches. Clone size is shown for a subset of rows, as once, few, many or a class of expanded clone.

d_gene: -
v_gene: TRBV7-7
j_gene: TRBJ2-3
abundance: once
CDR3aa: CASSSFRADTQYF
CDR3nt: TGTGCCAGCAGCTCATTCAGGGCGGATACGCAGTATTTT

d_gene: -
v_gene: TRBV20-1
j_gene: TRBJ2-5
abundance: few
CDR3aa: CSAIRTDETQYF
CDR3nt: TGCAGTGCTATACGGACCGACGAGACCCAGTACTTC

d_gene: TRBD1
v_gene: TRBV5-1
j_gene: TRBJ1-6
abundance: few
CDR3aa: CASSRTADRVNSPLHF
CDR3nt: TGCGCCAGCAGCCGCACAGCCGACAGGGTTAATTCACCCCTCCACTTT

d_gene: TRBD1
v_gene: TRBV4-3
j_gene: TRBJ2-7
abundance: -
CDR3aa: CASSRTGRDRGGYEQYF
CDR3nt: TGCGCCAGCAGCCGGACCGGCAGGGACAGGGGGGGATACGAGCAGTACTTC

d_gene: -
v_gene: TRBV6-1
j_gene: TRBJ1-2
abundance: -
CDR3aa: CASSGQNTNYGYTF
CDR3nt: TGTGCCAGCAGCGGACAGAATACTAACTATGGCTACACCTTC

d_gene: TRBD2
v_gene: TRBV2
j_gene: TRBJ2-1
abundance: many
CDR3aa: CASSTRVERGARDNEQFF
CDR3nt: TGTGCCAGCAGTACCCGGGTGGAGCGGGGAGCCCGCGACAATGAGCAGTTCTTC

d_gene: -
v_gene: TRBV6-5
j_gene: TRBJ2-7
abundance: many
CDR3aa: CASSYGAVSYEQYF
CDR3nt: TGTGCCAGCAGTTACGGGGCGGTGTCCTACGAGCAGTACTTC

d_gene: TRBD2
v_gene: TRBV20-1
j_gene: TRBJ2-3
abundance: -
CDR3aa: CSTNKRGSTDTQYF
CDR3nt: TGCAGTACGAATAAGCGGGGGTCCACAGATACGCAGTATTTT

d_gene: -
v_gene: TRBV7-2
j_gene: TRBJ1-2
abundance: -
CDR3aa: CASSRSARHNYGYTF
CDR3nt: TGTGCCAGCAGCCGAAGTGCCAGACATAACTATGGCTACACCTTC

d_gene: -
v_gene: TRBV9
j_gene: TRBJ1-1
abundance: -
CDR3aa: CASSVGTGNTEAFF
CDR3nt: TGTGCCAGCAGCGTAGGAACAGGAAACACTGAAGCTTTCTTT

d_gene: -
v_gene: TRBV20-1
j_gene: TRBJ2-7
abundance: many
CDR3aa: CSADDSYEQYF
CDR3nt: TGCAGTGCAGACGACTCCTACGAGCAGTACTTC

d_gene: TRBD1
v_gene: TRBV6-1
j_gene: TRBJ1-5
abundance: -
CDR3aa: CASSGQGADQPQHF
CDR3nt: TGTGCCAGCAGCGGGCAGGGGGCAGATCAGCCCCAGCATTTT

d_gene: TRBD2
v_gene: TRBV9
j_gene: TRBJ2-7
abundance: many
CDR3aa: CASSPTAGGSYEQYF
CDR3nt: TGTGCCAGCAGCCCCACAGCGGGGGGTTCCTACGAGCAGTACTTC

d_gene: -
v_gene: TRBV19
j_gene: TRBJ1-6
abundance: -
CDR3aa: CASSPAPAGSPLHF
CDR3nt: TGTGCCAGTAGTCCAGCCCCGGCAGGGTCACCCCTCCACTTT

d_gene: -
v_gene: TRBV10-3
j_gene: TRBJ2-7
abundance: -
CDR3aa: CAISDPPGVYEQYF
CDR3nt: TGTGCCATCAGTGACCCCCCGGGAGTCTACGAGCAGTACTTC

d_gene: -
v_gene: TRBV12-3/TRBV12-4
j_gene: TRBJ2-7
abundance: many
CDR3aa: CASSLNRLDDTYEQYF
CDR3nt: TGTGCCAGCAGCCTCAATAGGTTGGATGATACCTACGAGCAGTACTTC

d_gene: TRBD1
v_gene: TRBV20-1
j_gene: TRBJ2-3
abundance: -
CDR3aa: CSAIPTGDQPVTDTQYF
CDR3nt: TGCAGTGCTATACCGACAGGGGACCAACCAGTCACAGATACGCAGTATTTT

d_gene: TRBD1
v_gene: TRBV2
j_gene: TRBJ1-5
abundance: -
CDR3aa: CASRVDRGMGQPQHF
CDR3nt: TGTGCCAGCAGGGTGGACAGGGGAATGGGGCAGCCCCAGCATTTT

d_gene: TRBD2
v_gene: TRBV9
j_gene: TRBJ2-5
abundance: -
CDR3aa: CASRLAGSTAETQYF
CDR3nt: TGTGCCAGCAGGCTAGCGGGGTCCACGGCGGAGACCCAGTACTTC

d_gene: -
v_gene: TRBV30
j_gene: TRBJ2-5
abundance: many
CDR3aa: CAWSSQGETQYF
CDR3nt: TGTGCCTGGAGTTCCCAGGGGGAGACCCAGTACTTC

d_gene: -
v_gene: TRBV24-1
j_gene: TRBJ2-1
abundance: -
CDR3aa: CATRAGDNEQFF
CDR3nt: TGTGCCACCAGAGCAGGTGACAATGAGCAGTTCTTC

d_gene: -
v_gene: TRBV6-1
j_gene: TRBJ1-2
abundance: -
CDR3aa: CASSEFTARQGYGYTF
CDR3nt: TGTGCCAGCAGTGAATTCACAGCCCGGCAGGGCTATGGCTACACCTTC

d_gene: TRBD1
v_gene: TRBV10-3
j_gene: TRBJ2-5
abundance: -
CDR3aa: CAISEAGTGGQETQYF
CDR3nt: TGTGCCATCAGTGAGGCCGGGACAGGGGGACAAGAGACCCAGTACTTC

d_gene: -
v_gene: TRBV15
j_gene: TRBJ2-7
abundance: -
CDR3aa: CAASRVVAPYEQYF
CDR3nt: TGTGCCGCCAGCAGAGTTGTGGCACCATACGAGCAGTACTTC

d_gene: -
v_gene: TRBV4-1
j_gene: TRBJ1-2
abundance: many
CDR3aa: CASSQVGDTYGYTF
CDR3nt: TGCGCCAGCAGCCAAGTCGGGGACACCTATGGCTACACCTTC

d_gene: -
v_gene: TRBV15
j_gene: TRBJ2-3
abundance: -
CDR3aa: CATSRDITTDTQYF
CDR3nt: TGTGCCACCAGCAGAGATATCACTACCGATACGCAGTATTTT

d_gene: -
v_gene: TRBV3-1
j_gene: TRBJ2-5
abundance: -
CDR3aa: CASSQPGLSSETQYF
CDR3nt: TGTGCCAGCAGCCAGCCCGGGCTCTCCAGCGAGACCCAGTACTTC

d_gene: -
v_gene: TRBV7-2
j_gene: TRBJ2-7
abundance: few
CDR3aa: CASSSRASAYEQYF
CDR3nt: TGTGCCAGCAGCTCACGCGCTAGCGCCTACGAGCAGTACTTC

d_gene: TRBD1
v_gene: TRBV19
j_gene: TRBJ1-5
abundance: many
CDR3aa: CASNDREWQPQHF
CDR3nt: TGTGCCAGTAATGACAGGGAGTGGCAGCCCCAGCATTTT

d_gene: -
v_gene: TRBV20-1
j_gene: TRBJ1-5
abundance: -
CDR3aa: CSALGQLGQPQHF
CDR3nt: TGCAGTGCCCTCGGGCAGCTCGGTCAGCCCCAGCATTTT

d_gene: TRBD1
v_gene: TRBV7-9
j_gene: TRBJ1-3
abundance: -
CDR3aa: CASSLDRGSGNTIYF
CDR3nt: TGTGCCAGCAGCTTAGACAGGGGTTCTGGAAACACCATATATTTT

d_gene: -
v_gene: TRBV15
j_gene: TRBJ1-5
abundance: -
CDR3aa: CATSRTGLGNQPQHF
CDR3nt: TGTGCCACCAGCAGGACAGGTTTGGGCAATCAGCCCCAGCATTTT

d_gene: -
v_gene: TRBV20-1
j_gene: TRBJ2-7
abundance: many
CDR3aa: CSGTEISSYEQYF
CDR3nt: TGCAGTGGAACAGAAATAAGCTCCTACGAGCAGTACTTC

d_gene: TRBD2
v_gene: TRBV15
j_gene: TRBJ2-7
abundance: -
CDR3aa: CATSRAGGAYEQYF
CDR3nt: TGTGCCACCAGCAGAGCGGGAGGGGCCTACGAGCAGTACTTC

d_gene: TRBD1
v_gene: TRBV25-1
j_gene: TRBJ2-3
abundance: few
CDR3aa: CASSWGGQGNTQYF
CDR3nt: TGTGCCAGCAGCTGGGGGGGACAGGGGAATACGCAGTATTTT

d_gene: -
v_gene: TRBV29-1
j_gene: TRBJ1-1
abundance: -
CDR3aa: CSVEGRDRSGVRTEAFF
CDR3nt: TGCAGCGTTGAAGGAAGGGACCGATCGGGGGTGAGGACTGAAGCTTTCTTT

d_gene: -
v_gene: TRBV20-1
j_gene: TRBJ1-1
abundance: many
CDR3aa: CSAREQRTLSEAFF
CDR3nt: TGCAGTGCTAGAGAACAGAGGACATTAAGTGAAGCTTTCTTT

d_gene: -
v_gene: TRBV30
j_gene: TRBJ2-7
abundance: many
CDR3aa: CAWSDTGSHEQYF
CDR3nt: TGTGCCTGGAGCGATACAGGGTCCCACGAGCAGTACTTC

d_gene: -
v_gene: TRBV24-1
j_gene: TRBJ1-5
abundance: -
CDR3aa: CATSDFGAGQPQHF
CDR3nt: TGTGCCACCAGTGATTTCGGGGCGGGTCAGCCCCAGCATTTT

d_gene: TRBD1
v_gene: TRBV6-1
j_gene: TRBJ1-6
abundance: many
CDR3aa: CASRDRGGNSPLHF
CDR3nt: TGTGCCAGCAGAGACAGGGGGGGGAATTCACCCCTCCACTTT

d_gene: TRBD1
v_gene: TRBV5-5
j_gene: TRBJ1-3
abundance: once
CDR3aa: CASSLTGGWKHHIF
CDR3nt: TGTGCCAGCAGCTTGACAGGGGGGTGGAAACACCATATATTT

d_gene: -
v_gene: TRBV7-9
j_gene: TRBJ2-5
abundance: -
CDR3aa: CASSSLQGYRGTQYF
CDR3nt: TGTGCCAGCAGCTCCCTACAGGGATACCGAGGGACCCAGTACTTC

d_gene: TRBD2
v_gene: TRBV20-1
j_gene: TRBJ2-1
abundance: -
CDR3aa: CSARVSGGPSQQFF
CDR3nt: TGCAGTGCTAGAGTTAGCGGGGGCCCGTCGCAGCAGTTCTTC

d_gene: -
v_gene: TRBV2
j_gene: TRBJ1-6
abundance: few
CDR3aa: CASSYSGNSPLHF
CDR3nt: TGTGCCAGCAGTTACAGCGGCAATTCACCCCTCCACTTT

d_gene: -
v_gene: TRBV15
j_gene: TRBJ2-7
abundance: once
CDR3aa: CATSRDSRGAYYEQYF
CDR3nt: TGTGCCACCAGCAGAGATTCAAGGGGGGCCTACTACGAGCAGTACTTC